The rows below give T cell receptor beta chains drawn from one sample of a study of T cells in Graves' hyperthyroidism and ophthalmopathy. Via MiXCR, TCRdb re-called the multiplex PCR reads, giving one row per CDR3 protein. Of a few hundred thousand distinct CDR3 sequences in the sample, 20% to 25% were seen once. The sample was blood. These receptors came from a man in his fifties with Graves' hyperthyroidism. Both conserved end residues are part of each CDR3. The order of the fields is V gene, D gene, clone size, J gene, CDR3 protein, CDR3 DNA. A D gene is named only where the DNA matches it firmly. Clone size is given for some rows only: seen once, a few or many times, or a class if the clone is expanded.

TRBV7-2,NA,few,TRBJ2-7,CASSLSQYAYEQYF,TGTGCCAGCAGCTTAAGTCAGTACGCCTACGAGCAGTACTTC
TRBV11-2,TRBD2,NA,TRBJ2-5,CASSLDPGREGRETQYF,TGTGCCAGCAGCTTAGATCCTGGGCGGGAGGGCCGGGAGACCCAGTACTTC
TRBV20-1,NA,once,TRBJ2-1,CSAREEREQFF,TGCAGTGCTAGAGAGGAGCGGGAGCAGTTCTTC
TRBV9,NA,NA,TRBJ2-1,CASSVAVVGEQFF,TGTGCCAGCAGCGTAGCGGTAGTTGGTGAGCAGTTCTTC
TRBV9,NA,few,TRBJ2-7,CASSRGRRERNEQYF,TGTGCCAGCAGCCGAGGACGGAGAGAAAGGAACGAGCAGTACTTC
TRBV2,NA,NA,TRBJ2-3,CASKLDSSDTQYF,TGTGCCAGCAAGTTAGACTCTTCGGATACGCAGTATTTT
TRBV7-9,TRBD2,NA,TRBJ2-3,CASSSPTDIQPGLVRLDTQYF,TGTGCCAGCAGCTCACCCACGGATATCCAACCGGGACTAGTTCGTCTGGATACGCAGTATTTT
TRBV28,NA,many,TRBJ1-2,CASGRFTDNYGYTF,TGTGCCAGCGGCCGCTTTACAGATAACTATGGCTACACCTTC
TRBV5-1,TRBD1,NA,TRBJ2-3,CASSFGDRTMEQYF,TGCGCCAGCAGCTTTGGGGACAGAACGATGGAGCAGTATTTT
TRBV5-1,NA,NA,TRBJ2-7,CASSYYSESVGEQYF,TGCGCCAGCAGCTACTACTCGGAAAGCGTCGGCGAGCAGTACTTC
TRBV10-3,NA,NA,TRBJ2-1,CAIRGGPFYNEQFF,TGTGCCATCAGGGGCGGGCCCTTCTACAATGAGCAGTTCTTC
TRBV12-3/TRBV12-4,TRBD2,NA,TRBJ2-1,CASSSLGGRAHNVEQFF,TGTGCCAGCAGCTCTCTTGGCGGGAGGGCCCACAATGTTGAGCAGTTCTTC